The 28 T cell receptor beta chains reported below all come from one sample, sequenced in a study of blood T cell repertoires in COVID-19 (TCRdb year 2020). The library came from the immunoSEQ multiplex PCR assay. The immuneACCESS repertoire file appears here via TCRdb, limited to in-frame rearrangements. These files lack a portion of the clones; in checked studies, under half of the deficit traces to unresolved V genes, and the cause of the others is not known. The sample table contains roughly 230,000 clones; only one count was recorded for less than 90% of them. The ten most abundant clones make up under 12% of the sample. The specimen was peripheral blood. All receptors come from a woman of 80 years or more with COVID-19, enrolled during active disease.

The chain carries TRBV5-1 and TRBJ2-6, with D uncertain. The CDR3 loop spans 14 amino acids. Trimming stripped 7 bases from V and 2 bases from J, with 10 bases between. Per the germline V gene, CDR1 is SGHRS and CDR2 is YFSETQ. CDR3 sequence reads: CASAVGAGANVLTF. DNA of the CDR3: TGCGCCAGCGCTGTAGGAGCTGGGGCCAACGTCCTGACTTTC.

The V gene is TRBV19, the J gene TRBJ1-1; D call uncertain. The V end was cut by 5 bases, the J end by 0 bases, with 7 bases between. Germline V CDR1 and CDR2: LNHDA, SQIVND (reference sequence). There are 13 residues in the CDR3. Written as DNA, the CDR3 is TGTGCCAGTAGTTCCGAGATGAACACTGAAGCTTTCTTT. It specifies CASSSEMNTEAFF.

V is TRBV2 and J is TRBJ2-1; TRBD2 agrees at 8 bases. The CDR3 is 15 amino acids. Trimming at V came to 8 bases and at J to 6 bases, leaving 12 bases not matched to a gene. Germline V gene sequence: CDR1 SNHLY, CDR2 FYNNEI. CDR3 bases: TGTGCCAGCGCGGACACGGGGGGGCCCGGCAATGAGCAGTTCTTC. Protein product: CASADTGGPGNEQFF.

This clone was seen a handful of times. The same CDR3 can be traced to other DNA sequences in this sample. V usage is TRBV5-1 and J usage is TRBJ1-1, with D perhaps matching TRBD1 (5 bases). The germline CDR1 and CDR2 sequences are SGHRS and YFSETQ. With 0 bases removed from V and 0 bases from J, the gap between germline ends came to 6 bases. The CDR3 spans 14 residues. In nucleotides, the CDR3 is TGCGCCAGCAGCTTGGGACAGATGAACACTGAAGCTTTCTTT. It encodes CASSLGQMNTEAFF.

This clone was observed a few times. The chain uses TRBV5-6 and TRBJ2-1, with 10 bases fitting TRBD1. Germline V gives CDR1 SGHDT, CDR2 YYEEEE. V dropped 3 bases and J dropped 7; count of bases not matched to a gene: 1. The CDR3 length is 13 residues. The CDR3 loop is CASSWDRGNEQFF. The DNA for the CDR3 is TGTGCCAGCAGCTGGGACAGGGGAAATGAGCAGTTCTTC.

The chain is built from TRBV27 and TRBJ2-6; D is unresolved. This CDR3 has 16 amino acids. Trimming took off 2 bases at V and 0 bases at J, with 8 bases between the two ends. The germline gives CDR1 MNHEY, CDR2 SMNVEV (reference sequence). In DNA, the CDR3 is TGTGCCAGCAGTTTAGGCCAGAACTCTGGGGCCAACGTCCTGACTTTC. Its protein is CASSLGQNSGANVLTF.

The V call is TRBV6-1, the J call TRBJ1-1; 7 bases map to TRBD1. Trimming took 3 bases from V and 1 from J; bases not matched to a gene: 5. The V gene's germline CDR1 is MNHNS and CDR2 SASEGT. The CDR3 contains 15 residues. The DNA of the CDR3 is TGTGCCAGCAGTGATTGGACAGGAGGGAACACTGAAGCTTTCTTT. Its protein is CASSDWTGGNTEAFF.

The chain couples TRBV3-1 (or the pseudogene TRBV3-2) to TRBJ2-3; D gene ambiguous. The CDR3 spans 13 residues. Deletions cut 4 bases from V and 0 bases from J, with 5 bases between. Germline V CDR1 and CDR2: LGHDT, YNNKEL (reference sequence). CDR3 loop: CASSLASTDTQYF. Written as DNA, the CDR3 is TGTGCCAGCAGCCTAGCTAGCACAGATACGCAGTATTTT.

V usage is TRBV7-8 and J usage is TRBJ2-3; TRBD1 is a possible D gene (5 bases). The V gene's germline CDR1 is SGHVS and CDR2 FQNEAQ. The CDR3 contains 16 residues. Deletions cut 0 bases from V and 2 bases from J, with 12 bases between. The CDR3 sequence is CASSLAGPMNTDTQYF. In nucleotides, the CDR3 is TGTGCCAGCAGCTTAGCGGGGCCTATGAACACAGATACGCAGTATTTT.

This clone appeared once. The V and J genes are TRBV28 and TRBJ2-1; 10 bases align to TRBD1. The trim removed 5 bases at V and 7 bases at J, leaving 14 bases unmatched. The V gene's germline CDR1 is MDHEN and CDR2 SYDVKM. The CDR3 has 17 amino acids. The CDR3 loop is CASSPSGTGVSSNEQFF. The CDR3 coding sequence is TGTGCCAGCAGTCCTTCCGGGACAGGGGTCTCTTCGAATGAGCAGTTCTTC.

V usage is TRBV19 and J usage is TRBJ2-1, with 9 positions matching TRBD1. The V gene's germline CDR1 is LNHDA and CDR2 SQIVND (reference sequence). The J segment lost 7 bases and the V segment lost 4 bases, leaving 11 bases of the junction unmatched. The CDR3 sequence is 16 residues long. The CDR3 here is CASSSPTGGSMNEQFF. The CDR3 coding sequence is TGTGCCAGTAGTAGCCCAACAGGGGGCTCGATGAATGAGCAGTTCTTC.

A few counts support this clone. The chain employs TRBV5-4 and TRBJ1-1; 7 bases line up with TRBD1. The CDR3 extends over 15 amino acids. Looked up from germline, CDR1 is SGHNT and CDR2 is YYREEE (reference sequence). Losses at the gene ends were 6 bases for V and 5 bases for J; bases not matched to a gene: 13. The CDR3 loop reads CASTQRQGAGTEAFF. The CDR3 bases are TGTGCCAGCACCCAACGACAGGGTGCTGGGACTGAAGCTTTCTTT.

The CDR3: CASTDSISGNTIYF. The CDR3 DNA reads TGTGCCAGCACTGACAGCATCTCTGGAAACACCATATATTTT. The genes are TRBV27 and TRBJ1-3; TRBD1 might be the D (5 bases). Trimming stripped 7 bases from V and 0 bases from J, with 10 bases between. The CDR3 runs to 14 residues. Germline V gene lookup returns CDR1 MNHEY and CDR2 SMNVEV (reference sequence).

This sequence joins TRBV14 and TRBJ2-7, with D perhaps TRBD1 (5 bases). Germline V gene sequence: CDR1 SGHDN, CDR2 FVKESK. Trimming cost V 0 bases and J 2 bases, with 8 bases left between them. The CDR3 has 14 residues. This CDR3 is CASSQDKGTYEQYV. The DNA of the CDR3 is TGTGCCAGCAGCCAAGACAAGGGGACCTACGAGCAGTACGTC.

This rearrangement joins TRBV19 to TRBJ1-6, with 8 nucleotides matching TRBD1. The junction had 4 bases not matched to a gene; V was cut back by 0 bases and J by 0 bases. The CDR3 length is 18 residues. Per germline, CDR1 LNHDA and CDR2 SQIVND (reference sequence). CDR3 coding DNA: TGTGCCAGTAGTATAGATCGACAGGGGAGCTCCTATAATTCACCCCTCCACTTT. Its translation: CASSIDRQGSSYNSPLHF.

The V gene is TRBV7-3, the J gene TRBJ2-1; TRBD2 aligns across 11 bases. Germline trimming cut 6 bases from V and 3 bases from J; bases unmatched to any gene: 4. The CDR3 length is 15 residues. Germline loops: CDR1 SGHTA, CDR2 FQGTGA. The DNA for the CDR3 is TGTGCCAGCAGTTTAGCGGGGGGGTTCTACAATGAGCAGTTCTTC. Translation gives CASSLAGGFYNEQFF.

V and J are TRBV24-1 and TRBJ1-5; perhaps TRBD1 as D (5 bases). The germline CDR1 and CDR2 sequences are KGHDR and SFDVKD. V was trimmed by 5 bases and J by 7 bases, leaving 11 bases between them. This CDR3 has 13 residues. The CDR3 loop reads CATSVRADQPQHF. The CDR3 nucleotides are TGTGCCACCAGTGTCAGGGCGGACCAGCCCCAGCATTTT.

The chain uses TRBV18 and TRBJ1-3, with 7 nucleotides matching TRBD1. Germline CDR1 is KGHSH and CDR2 is LQKENI. There are 16 residues in the CDR3. V lost 1 base, J lost 3 bases, and 6 bases stayed unmatched. The CDR3 DNA reads as TGTGCCAGCTCACCACAACAGACAGGGATTGGAAACACCATATATTTT. It encodes CASSPQQTGIGNTIYF.

This chain uses TRBV2 with TRBJ1-2; weak D call: TRBD1 (5 bases). V was clipped by 6 bases and J by 2 bases, with 7 bases between them. Germline V gives CDR1 SNHLY, CDR2 FYNNEI. CDR3 length: 12 residues. The CDR3, as DNA: TGTGCCAGCAGATCAGGGAACTATGGCTACACCTTC. It yields the protein CASRSGNYGYTF.

The V and J genes are TRBV7-6 and TRBJ1-2; D perhaps matches TRBD1 (6 bases). From germline, CDR1 is SGHVS and CDR2 FNYEAQ. The CDR3 has 15 amino acids. V lost 2 bases, J lost 8 bases, and 18 bases lay in between. The CDR3, as DNA: TGTGCCAGCAGCTTACAGTTGGGGGCAATCGAGGGCTACACCTTC. This gives the protein CASSLQLGAIEGYTF.

The chain has TRBV5-1 and TRBJ2-3; TRBD2 matches at 14 bases. The CDR3 contains 17 residues. The V and J ends lost 4 bases and 1 base, in that order; junction bases with no gene match: 5. In germline, CDR1 is SGHRS, CDR2 YFSETQ. CDR3 DNA: TGCGCCAGCAGCCGGGGGACTAGCGGGGGACGCACAGATACGCAGTATTTT. Translated: CASSRGTSGGRTDTQYF.

The chain joins TRBV10-3 to TRBJ1-2; TRBD1 aligns across 7 bases. CDR3 size: 14 residues. V shed 5 bases and J 3 bases; nucleotides not matched to a gene: 6. Germline CDR1 reads ENHRY; CDR2 reads SYGVKD. The CDR3 here is CAISPTGQDYGYTF. Here the CDR3 DNA reads TGTGCCATCAGTCCGACAGGGCAAGACTATGGCTACACCTTC.

The table lists this clone with a few counts. This chain links TRBV5-5 with TRBJ1-4; the D gene is possibly TRBD1 (5 bases). Per the germline V gene, CDR1 is SGHKS and CDR2 is YYEKEE (reference sequence). This CDR3 is built from 15 residues. V was trimmed by 4 bases and J by 5 bases, leaving 15 bases between them. The CDR3 spells CASSVEAGSNEKLFF. CDR3 DNA: TGTGCCAGCAGCGTCGAGGCAGGGTCAAATGAAAAACTGTTTTTT. Full variable domain (rest looked up from reference TRBV5-5 and TRBJ1-4): DAGVTQSPTHLIKTRGQQVTLRCSPISGHKSVSWYQQVLGQGPQFIFQYYEKEERGRGNFPDRFSARQFPNYSSELNVNALLLGDSALYLCASSVEAGSNEKLFFGSGTQLSVL.

The chain recombines TRBV24-1 with TRBJ2-2; possibly TRBD2 for D (7 bases). Germline lookup yields CDR1 KGHDR and CDR2 SFDVKD. The CDR3 loop spans 17 amino acids. The V end lost 2 bases, the J end lost 5 bases, and 17 bases lay between the germline ends. CDR3 protein: CATSDSPGGGDTGELFF. Here the CDR3 DNA reads TGTGCCACCAGTGATTCCCCCGGAGGGGGGGATACCGGGGAGCTGTTTTTT.

The chain carries TRBV4-2 and TRBJ1-4; 7 positions agree with TRBD1. The CDR3 totals 16 residues. V was pared by 3 bases and J by 4 bases, with 8 bases of the junction left unmatched. Germline CDR1 and CDR2: LGHNA and YNFKEQ. CDR3 region: CASSQAADRSNEKLFF. The DNA of the CDR3 is TGTGCCAGCAGCCAGGCCGCGGACAGGAGTAATGAAAAACTGTTTTTT.

This chain uses TRBV5-1 with TRBJ1-3; the D is unclear. V dropped 0 bases and J dropped 0 bases, with 10 bases sitting between them. The CDR3 length is 16 residues. Germline CDR1 reads SGHRS; CDR2 reads YFSETQ. CDR3 region: CASSLGAGSSGNTIYF. CDR3 bases: TGCGCCAGCAGCTTGGGTGCGGGGAGCTCTGGAAACACCATATATTTT. Using reference TRBV5-1 and TRBJ1-3 for the parts outside the CDR3, the full variable domain is KAGVTQTPRYLIKTRGQQVTLSCSPISGHRSVSWYQQTPGQGLQFLFEYFSETQRNKGNFPGRFSGRQFSNSRSEMNVSTLELGDSALYLCASSLGAGSSGNTIYFGEGSWLTVV.

The chain has TRBV20-1 and TRBJ2-1; no clear D gene. With 3 bases removed from V and 5 bases from J, the gap between germline ends came to 8 bases. The CDR3 is made up of 12 amino acids. The germline V gene has CDR1 DFQATT and CDR2 SNEGSKA (reference sequence). CDR3 loop: CSASRGDNEQFF. CDR3 coding DNA: TGCAGTGCTAGTCGCGGAGACAATGAGCAGTTCTTC.

J is TRBJ2-5 and V is TRBV2; D unclear. Looked up from germline, CDR1 is SNHLY and CDR2 is FYNNEI. The V and J ends lost 4 bases and 2 bases respectively, with 8 bases between them. The CDR3 is 13 amino acids. CDR3 bases: TGTGCCAGCAGTGGCGCGGAACAAGAGACCCAGTACTTC. Translating gives CASSGAEQETQYF. Using reference TRBV2 and TRBJ2-5 for the parts outside the CDR3, the full variable domain is EPEVTQTPSHQVTQMGQEVILRCVPISNHLYFYWYRQILGQKVEFLVSFYNNEISEKSEIFDDQFSVERPDGSNFTLKIRSTKLEDSAMYFCASSGAEQETQYFGPGTRLLVL.